This T cell receptor (beta chain) was profiled in a study of OX40 agonist ivuxolimab in advanced cancers. Study-level information: Patients were treated with ivuxolimab, an agonistic anti-OX40 (CD134) antibody. Averaging about 60 years in age, with a range of about 23 to 79, the cohort was more than 75% male.

The repertoire was sequenced with immunoSEQ multiplex PCR; TCRdb's copy has only in-frame clones and lacks some. The sample gives 45,000 to 50,000 clones, more than 70% of which show up once; 5% to 6.5% is in the top ten. Germline trimming cut 2 bases from V and 6 bases from J; bases unmatched to any gene: 6. This CDR3 is built from 14 residues. The germline gives CDR1 SGHAT, CDR2 FQNNGV. The chain couples TRBV11-2 to TRBJ2-7; TRBD2 agrees at 8 bases. The source was CD4+ or CD8+ T cells sorted from blood, collected in a trial of the OX40 agonist ivuxolimab. The clonotype comes from an adult with an advanced solid tumor such as melanoma, head and neck, liver or kidney cancer. The CDR3 here is CASSLLGTSSEQYV. For the CDR3, the DNA is TGTGCCAGCAGCTTACTCGGGACTAGTTCCGAGCAGTACGTC.